The 18 T cell receptor beta chains reported below all come from one sample, sequenced in a study of blood T cell repertoires in COVID-19. Data came from immunoSEQ multiplex PCR; TCRdb stores just in-frame clones and leaves some out. The sample carries 60,000 to 80,000 clones, less than 90% recorded once. Source material: peripheral blood. The source is a man in his fifties or sixties with active COVID-19.

The chain links TRBV15 to TRBJ2-4; weak D call: TRBD2 (6 bases). The V end lost 3 bases, the J end lost 0 bases, and 6 bases lay between the germline ends. The CDR3 totals 14 residues. The V gene's germline CDR1 is LNHNV and CDR2 YYDKDF (reference sequence). This CDR3 reads CATSSGRAKNIQYF. CDR3 coding DNA: TGTGCCACCAGCAGCGGGAGAGCCAAAAACATTCAGTACTTC.

The chain employs TRBV4-2 and TRBJ1-3; D remains unclear. V lost 0 bases and J lost 0, with 6 bases in between. CDR3 length equals 15 residues. The germline gives CDR1 LGHNA, CDR2 YNFKEQ. The CDR3 DNA reads as TGTGCCAGCAGCCAAGAATTTCTCTCTGGAAACACCATATATTTT. Protein sequence: CASSQEFLSGNTIYF.

This clone showed up just once. This rearrangement joins TRBV9 to TRBJ2-5, with D unclear. The CDR3 is made up of 13 amino acids. V was clipped by 4 bases and J by 3 bases, with 10 bases between them. The germline V gene has CDR1 SGDLS and CDR2 YYNGEE. The CDR3 region is CASSPRAKETQYF. CDR3 nucleotides: TGTGCCAGCAGCCCCCGAGCAAAAGAGACCCAGTACTTC. Full variable domain (remainder filled in from reference TRBV9 and TRBJ2-5): DSGVTQTPKHLITATGQRVTLRCSPRSGDLSVYWYQQSLDQGLQFLIQYYNGEERAKGNILERFSAQQFPDLHSELNLSSLELGDSALYFCASSPRAKETQYFGPGTRLLVL.

The chain is built from TRBV11-2 and TRBJ2-1; TRBD2 agrees at 12 bases. Germline CDR1 reads SGHAT; CDR2 reads FQNNGV. Trimming removed 4 bases from V and 7 bases from J; junction bases left unmatched: 8. The length of the CDR3 is 16 residues. CDR3 sequence (DNA): TGTGCCAGCAGCTCGCGACTAGCGGGGGCCAAAAATGAGCAGTTCTTC. Residues: CASSSRLAGAKNEQFF.

The chain has TRBV5-1 and TRBJ2-3; TRBD1 agrees at 9 bases. The CDR3 extends over 14 amino acids. J lost 3 bases, V lost 7 bases, and 6 bases had no gene match. Germline V lookup: CDR1 SGHRS, CDR2 YFSETQ. CDR3 sequence reads: CASRMTGGTDTQYF. CDR3 sequence (DNA): TGCGCCAGCCGGATGACAGGGGGAACAGATACGCAGTATTTT.

This chain uses TRBV2 with TRBJ2-7; no reliable D call. CDR1 and CDR2 (germline): SNHLY, FYNNEI. The CDR3 is made up of 13 amino acids. The ends were cut back, 7 bases at V and 0 bases at J, with 10 bases in the middle. The CDR3 DNA reads TGTGCCAGCACGAGGTTGGGCTCCTACGAGCAGTACTTC. Translation gives CASTRLGSYEQYF. Full variable domain (outside the CDR3, taken from reference TRBV2 and TRBJ2-7): EPEVTQTPSHQVTQMGQEVILRCVPISNHLYFYWYRQILGQKVEFLVSFYNNEISEKSEIFDDQFSVERPDGSNFTLKIRSTKLEDSAMYFCASTRLGSYEQYFGPGTRLTVT.

The gene calls are TRBV18 and TRBJ1-6, with 9 bases matching TRBD1. This CDR3 contains 15 residues. Germline V gives CDR1 KGHSH, CDR2 LQKENI. The ends lost 5 bases at V and 8 bases at J; junction bases unmatched: 7. In DNA, the CDR3 is TGTGCCAGCTCAACCACAGGGGGCAGGGATTCACCCCTCCACTTT. It codes for CASSTTGGRDSPLHF.

This rearrangement joins TRBV29-1 to TRBJ2-5; 11 bases are a match to TRBD2. This CDR3 is built from 16 residues. CDR1 and CDR2 from the germline V gene are SQVTM and ANQGSEA. V lost 6 bases, J lost 3 bases, and 12 bases stayed unmatched. The CDR3 DNA reads TGCAGCGTCGAGAAAACTAGCGGGAGTTTTGAAGAGACCCAGTACTTC. Encoded protein: CSVEKTSGSFEETQYF.

The chain recombines TRBV15 with TRBJ2-4; 8 nucleotides agree with TRBD2. Trimming at V came to 3 bases and at J to 5 bases, leaving 9 bases not matched to a gene. Germline loops: CDR1 LNHNV, CDR2 YYDKDF (reference sequence). The CDR3 covers 16 residues. This CDR3 reads CATSREHGRAENIQYF. The CDR3 nucleotides read TGTGCCACCAGCAGGGAACACGGGAGGGCCGAAAACATTCAGTACTTC.

CDR3 loop: CASQEARTSNTEAFF. The CDR3 nucleotides are TGCGCCAGCCAGGAGGCTCGCACGTCCAACACTGAAGCTTTCTTT. The rearrangement joins TRBV5-1 to TRBJ1-1; no firm D call. V lost 7 bases and J lost 2, with 18 bases in between. CDR1 is SGHRS and CDR2 is YFSETQ in the germline V gene. This CDR3 has 15 amino acids.

CDR3 in DNA: TGTGCCAGCAGCAAAACAATGAACACTGAAGCTTTCTTT. Its translation is CASSKTMNTEAFF. The rearrangement uses TRBV6-5 and TRBJ1-1; D remains unclear. This CDR3 is built from 13 residues. CDR1 is MNHEY, CDR2 SVGAGI, per germline. The V and J ends lost 6 bases and 0 bases respectively, with 8 bases between them.

This clone was observed a handful of times. The gene calls are TRBV5-1 and TRBJ2-7; 7 bases fit TRBD1. CDR3 length equals 13 residues. The germline V gene encodes CDR1 SGHRS and CDR2 YFSETQ. V shed 7 bases, J shed 0 bases, and the junction held 4 bases outside the gene matches. The CDR3 sequence is CASRDSNSYEQYF. In DNA form, the CDR3 reads TGCGCCAGCCGGGACAGTAACTCCTACGAGCAGTACTTC. The full variable domain, with the rest looked up from reference TRBV5-1 and TRBJ2-7, is KAGVTQTPRYLIKTRGQQVTLSCSPISGHRSVSWYQQTPGQGLQFLFEYFSETQRNKGNFPGRFSGRQFSNSRSEMNVSTLELGDSALYLCASRDSNSYEQYFGPGTRLTVT.

The V call is TRBV19, the J call TRBJ1-4, with D perhaps TRBD1 (6 bases). With 5 bases removed from V and 7 bases from J, the gap between germline ends came to 14 bases. The CDR3 has 14 residues. Per the germline V gene, CDR1 is LNHDA and CDR2 is SQIVND (reference sequence). CDR3 sequence: CASSPGAAGEKLFF. CDR3 sequence (DNA): TGTGCCAGTAGTCCAGGGGCGGCGGGTGAAAAACTGTTTTTT. Full variable domain (missing parts from reference TRBV19 and TRBJ1-4): DGGITQSPKYLFRKEGQNVTLSCEQNLNHDAMYWYRQDPGQGLRLIYYSQIVNDFQKGDIAEGYSVSREKKESFPLTVTSAQKNPTAFYLCASSPGAAGEKLFFGSGTQLSVL.

This chain joins TRBV7-6 and TRBJ1-1, with D hard to call. V lost 4 bases and J 1 base, leaving 7 bases between the germline ends. The CDR3 has 13 residues. Per germline, CDR1 SGHVS and CDR2 FNYEAQ. CDR3 protein: CASSSIPNTEAFF. The CDR3 DNA sequence: TGTGCCAGCAGCTCCATCCCGAACACTGAAGCTTTCTTT.

The chain joins TRBV7-9 to TRBJ2-7, with 10 positions matching TRBD1. The germline V gene has CDR1 SEHNR and CDR2 FQNEAQ (reference sequence). J lost 0 bases, V lost 4 bases, and 9 bases had no gene match. The CDR3 sequence is 17 residues long. This CDR3 reads CASSSSARDRGSYEQYF. For the CDR3, the DNA is TGTGCCAGCAGCTCAAGCGCCCGGGACAGGGGCTCCTACGAGCAGTACTTC.

This clone was picked up a small number of times. The rearrangement links TRBV12-3 or TRBV12-4 to TRBJ1-2; D is unclear. This CDR3 spans 11 amino acids. Trimming pared 10 bases from V and 7 bases from J, leaving 13 bases between. The CDR3 loop is CATLQEFGYTF. In DNA, the CDR3 is TGTGCCACATTGCAAGAGTTTGGCTACACCTTC.

The rearrangement joins TRBV2 to TRBJ2-2, with D maybe TRBD1 (6 bases). This CDR3 is 14 amino acids long. Germline CDR1 is SNHLY and CDR2 is FYNNEI. Trimming removed 3 bases from V and 5 bases from J, with 10 bases in between. CDR3 residues: CASSDRGRTGELFF. As DNA, the CDR3 is TGTGCCAGCAGTGACAGGGGAAGGACCGGGGAGCTGTTTTTT.

The chain has TRBV4-2 and TRBJ2-5; D is perhaps TRBD1 (5 bases). There are 12 residues in the CDR3. Germline V lookup: CDR1 LGHNA, CDR2 YNFKEQ. V was shortened by 1 base and J by 9 bases, with 9 bases between the two germline ends. The CDR3 reads CASSQAIGAQYF. The CDR3 coding sequence is TGTGCCAGCAGCCAAGCGATAGGGGCCCAGTACTTC.